The 20 T cell receptor beta chains below all came from one sample that was sequenced in a study of T cell responses to AZD1222 COVID-19 vaccine. Produced via immunoSEQ multiplex PCR; TCRdb's table is partial and in-frame only. The data hold more than 120,000 clones, with 93% observed a single time. This material consisted of peripheral blood, taken on day 0 of AZD1222 vaccination. These receptors all come from an adult in good health.

On this clone itself: The germline gene is not matched at one end of the junction; a read error may be the cause. The rearrangement links TRBV7-7 to TRBJ2-5, with TRBD2 matching 9 bases. The germline V gene encodes CDR1 SSHAT and CDR2 FNYEAQ (reference sequence). The CDR3 runs to 14 residues. The CDR3 DNA sequence: TGTGCTAGCAGCTTAACCCTAGCGGGGGAGACCCAGTACTTC. Translating gives CASSLTLAGETQYF.

This chain connects TRBV29-1 to TRBJ2-7, with 7 bases matching TRBD1. Germline CDR1 reads SQVTM; CDR2 reads ANQGSEA. Unmatched junction bases numbered 9, after V lost 5 bases and J lost 5 bases. This CDR3 contains 13 residues. DNA for the CDR3: TGCAGCGTTCTCGGTGAGGGGGCCAACGAGCAGTACTTC. It is translated as CSVLGEGANEQYF.

The chain uses TRBV19 and TRBJ1-2; 9 nucleotides agree with TRBD1. Germline V gene data show CDR1 as LNHDA and CDR2 as SQIVND (reference sequence). The V segment lost 9 bases and the J segment 1 base; nucleotides outside the gene matches: 6. The CDR3 sequence is 14 residues long. This chain's CDR3 is CASRTGGGNYGYTF. The DNA for the CDR3 is TGTGCCAGCCGTACAGGGGGCGGTAACTATGGCTACACCTTC.

Comment on this clone: This sample also contains other DNA sequences that code for the same CDR3. J is TRBJ2-7 and V is TRBV18; no definite D call. The CDR3 loop spans 12 amino acids. Germline assignment: CDR1 KGHSH and CDR2 LQKENI. V lost 3 bases, J lost 6 bases, and 9 bases lay in between. CDR3 sequence (DNA): TGTGCCAGCTCACCCAGGACGGGCGAGCAGTACTTC. Translating gives CASSPRTGEQYF.

This chain links TRBV11-2 with TRBJ1-6, with TRBD1 matching over 9 bases. CDR1 and CDR2 from the germline V gene are SGHAT and FQNNGV. The CDR3 runs to 16 residues. V lost 1 base, J lost 7 bases, and 5 bases stayed unmatched. Here the CDR3 DNA reads TGTGCCAGCAGCTTAGGGGGGACAGGGCCCAATTCACCCCTCCACTTT. It encodes CASSLGGTGPNSPLHF.

The V call is TRBV7-9, the J call TRBJ1-2, with 10 bases identical to TRBD1. CDR1 is SEHNR and CDR2 is FQNEAQ in the germline V gene (reference sequence). Trimming removed 6 bases from V and 4 bases from J; junction bases left unmatched: 5. There are 14 residues in the CDR3. The DNA of the CDR3 is TGTGCCAGCAGATCCGACAGGGGGCCCTATGGCTACACCTTC. It translates to CASRSDRGPYGYTF.

In the case of this clone: Additional DNA sequences in this sample encode the identical CDR3. The V call is TRBV5-1, the J call TRBJ1-1; D not resolved. Germline V gene lookup returns CDR1 SGHRS and CDR2 YFSETQ. Trimming removed 4 bases from V and 4 bases from J, with 11 bases in between. CDR3 length: 13 residues. The CDR3 reads CASSREGATEAFF. In DNA, the CDR3 is TGCGCCAGCAGCCGTGAGGGAGCCACTGAAGCTTTCTTT.

V usage is TRBV18 and J usage is TRBJ1-1; D remains ambiguous. V was clipped by 1 base and J by 2 bases, with 14 bases between them. The CDR3 has 16 amino acids. Germline V lookup: CDR1 KGHSH, CDR2 LQKENI. The CDR3 spells CASSPRVLEENTEAFF. The CDR3, as DNA: TGTGCCAGCTCACCACGCGTTTTGGAAGAAAACACTGAAGCTTTCTTT.

The chain has TRBV15 and TRBJ1-2; 10 bases agree with TRBD1. CDR1 is LNHNV, CDR2 YYDKDF, per germline (reference sequence). V gave up 3 bases and J gave up 3 bases; unmatched junction bases: 4. The CDR3 has 15 residues. In DNA, the CDR3 is TGTGCCACCAGCAGGACAGGGGGCGTAGACTATGGCTACACCTTC. Protein sequence: CATSRTGGVDYGYTF.

The V gene is TRBV5-1, the J gene TRBJ1-5; 8 bases match TRBD1. The J segment lost 3 bases and the V segment lost 0 bases, leaving 2 bases of the junction unmatched. CDR1 SGHRS and CDR2 YFSETQ come from the germline V gene. The CDR3 is made up of 15 amino acids. Here the CDR3 DNA reads TGCGCCAGCAGCTTGGAGACAGGGGCCAATCAGCCCCAGCATTTT. Its translation: CASSLETGANQPQHF. The complete variable domain, with remaining parts taken from reference TRBV5-1 and TRBJ1-5, reads KAGVTQTPRYLIKTRGQQVTLSCSPISGHRSVSWYQQTPGQGLQFLFEYFSETQRNKGNFPGRFSGRQFSNSRSEMNVSTLELGDSALYLCASSLETGANQPQHFGDGTRLSIL.

The J gene is TRBJ1-3, the V gene TRBV6-1, with D perhaps matching TRBD1 (5 bases). This CDR3 has 15 residues. Germline lookup yields CDR1 MNHNS and CDR2 SASEGT. The germline V and J ends were trimmed by 0 bases and 2 bases, with 8 bases remaining between them. The chain's CDR3 is CASSEAGVTGNTIYF. DNA for the CDR3: TGTGCCAGCAGTGAAGCAGGGGTGACTGGAAACACCATATATTTT.

This rearrangement joins TRBV6-5 to TRBJ1-2; no reliable D call. Trimming shortened V by 7 bases and J by 10 bases, and 13 bases separated the two germline ends. This CDR3 contains 11 residues. Germline V lookup: CDR1 MNHEY, CDR2 SVGAGI. The CDR3: CASTPKEHYTF. The DNA for the CDR3 is TGTGCCAGCACCCCGAAGGAACACTACACCTTC.

The chain has TRBV5-6 and TRBJ2-7, with TRBD2 matching 7 bases. After removal of 0 bases from V and 7 bases from J, the junction contained 13 bases not matched to a gene. The CDR3 length is 16 residues. Germline V gene data show CDR1 as SGHDT and CDR2 as YYEEEE. The CDR3 is CASSLVAGDFTREQYF. DNA of the CDR3: TGTGCCAGCAGCTTGGTTGCGGGAGACTTTACGAGAGAGCAGTACTTC.

The chain uses TRBV7-8 and TRBJ1-2; D not certain. CDR1 and CDR2 from the germline V gene are SGHVS and FQNEAQ. The CDR3 totals 15 residues. Trimming stripped 5 bases from V and 5 bases from J, with 18 bases between. The DNA for the CDR3 is TGTGCCAGCAGCCCCATGGGCACCCGCGGGTATGGCTACACCTTC. Its protein product is CASSPMGTRGYGYTF.

The chain uses TRBV19 and TRBJ2-3; 7 nucleotides align to TRBD1. Germline V gene sequence: CDR1 LNHDA, CDR2 SQIVND (reference sequence). The CDR3 is 15 residues long. V lost 1 base, J lost 2 bases, and 3 bases stayed unmatched. The CDR3 sequence is CASSIGDRPTDTQYF. The CDR3 coding sequence is TGTGCCAGTAGTATAGGGGACAGACCCACAGATACGCAGTATTTT.

The rearrangement uses TRBV6-2 or TRBV6-3 and TRBJ2-1, with D possibly being TRBD1 (6 bases). V was cut by 4 bases and J by 1 base, with 11 bases left in between. Germline-derived CDR1 and CDR2 are MNHEY and SVGEGT. The CDR3 runs to 15 residues. The CDR3 loop is CASSSQGRSYNEQFF. The CDR3 bases are TGTGCCAGCAGTTCACAGGGTAGGTCCTACAATGAGCAGTTCTTC.

The V and J genes are TRBV5-1 and TRBJ2-1, with TRBD2 matching 8 bases. Germline assignment: CDR1 SGHRS and CDR2 YFSETQ. CDR3 length: 14 residues. V dropped 4 bases and J dropped 2; count of bases not matched to a gene: 2. The CDR3 spells CASSPAGAYNEQFF. The CDR3 DNA sequence: TGCGCCAGCAGCCCAGCGGGGGCCTACAATGAGCAGTTCTTC.

This chain connects TRBV19 to TRBJ1-1, with D unclear. Germline CDR1 LNHDA, CDR2 SQIVND (reference sequence). V gave up 7 bases and J gave up 1 base, with 13 bases separating them. This CDR3 spans 14 amino acids. The CDR3: CASIRTGSNTEAFF. The CDR3 nucleotides are TGTGCCAGTATCAGAACCGGGTCGAACACTGAAGCTTTCTTT.

The CDR3 protein is CASSLNRETQYF. CDR3 nucleotide sequence: TGTGCCAGCAGTTTAAACCGAGAGACCCAGTACTTC. This chain links TRBV12-3 or TRBV12-4 with TRBJ2-5; D unclear. The CDR3 spans 12 residues. Trimming removed 2 bases from V and 4 bases from J, with 5 bases in between.

The chain carries TRBV6-6 and TRBJ1-4; D uncertain. CDR3 length: 11 residues. The V end was cut by 2 bases, the J end by 6 bases, with 1 base between. CDR1 is MNHNY and CDR2 is SVGAGI in the germline V gene (reference sequence). For the CDR3, the DNA is TGTGCCAGCAGTTACCATGAAAAACTGTTTTTT. Amino acids: CASSYHEKLFF.